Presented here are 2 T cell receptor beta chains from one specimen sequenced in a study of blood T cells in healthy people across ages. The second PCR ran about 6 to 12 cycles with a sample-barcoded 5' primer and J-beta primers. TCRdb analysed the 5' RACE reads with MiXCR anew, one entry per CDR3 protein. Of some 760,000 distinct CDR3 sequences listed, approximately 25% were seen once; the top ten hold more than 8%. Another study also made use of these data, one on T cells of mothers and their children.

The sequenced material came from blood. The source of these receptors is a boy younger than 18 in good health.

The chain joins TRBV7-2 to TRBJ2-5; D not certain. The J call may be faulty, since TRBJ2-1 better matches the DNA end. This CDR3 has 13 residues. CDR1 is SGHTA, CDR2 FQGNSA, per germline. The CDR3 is CASSWETGVEQFF. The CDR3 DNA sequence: TGTGCCAGCAGCTGGGAAACGGGCGTTGAGCAGTTCTTC.

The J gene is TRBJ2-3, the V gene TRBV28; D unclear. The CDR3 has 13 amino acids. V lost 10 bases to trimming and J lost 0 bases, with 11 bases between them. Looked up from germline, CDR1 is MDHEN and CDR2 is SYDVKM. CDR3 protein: CATNRISTDTQYF. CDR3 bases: TGTGCCACCAACAGAATTAGCACAGATACGCAGTATTTT.